Each of the 10 T cell receptor beta chains below was sequenced from the same sample in a study of CD8 T cells in ankylosing spondylitis. Via MiXCR, TCRdb re-called the 5' RACE reads, giving one row per CDR3 protein. This sample has a few hundred thousand distinct CDR3 sequences, with approximately 12% found just once. The sample comprised blood, either unsorted or a sorted T cell fraction (not recorded which). Source of these receptors: a male donor with ankylosing spondylitis or in good health (not recorded which).

V gene TRBV20-1 combines with J gene TRBJ2-3; 11 bases map to TRBD2. CDR3 length: 15 residues. Germline CDR1 DFQATT, CDR2 SNEGSKA (reference sequence). With V trimmed by 5 bases and J by 0 bases, 4 bases remained unmatched. The CDR3 loop reads CSAEGLAASTDTQYF. CDR3 bases: TGCAGTGCTGAGGGACTAGCGGCTAGCACAGATACGCAGTATTTT.

This clonotype has a handful of counts. The chain carries TRBV6-1 and TRBJ2-1; TRBD2 agrees at 13 bases. After removal of 5 bases from V and 12 bases from J, the junction contained 13 bases not matched to a gene. Germline V gene lookup returns CDR1 MNHNS and CDR2 SASEGT. This CDR3 is 16 amino acids long. The DNA of the CDR3 is TGTGCCAGCAGTACCTTACGGACTAGCGGGGGAGGAGGGCAGTTCTTC. Its translation is CASSTLRTSGGGGQFF.

This chain connects TRBV7-3 to TRBJ1-1; 7 nucleotides agree with TRBD1. Losses at the gene ends were 4 bases for V and 6 bases for J; bases not matched to a gene: 5. Germline-derived CDR1 and CDR2 are SGHTA and FQGTGA. CDR3 length equals 13 residues. CDR3: CASSSLRGAEAFF. DNA of the CDR3: TGTGCCAGCAGCTCCCTCAGGGGGGCTGAAGCTTTCTTT.

Many counts were recorded for this clonotype. This chain uses TRBV12-3 or TRBV12-4 with TRBJ1-1; D might be TRBD1 (6 bases). V was pared by 5 bases and J by 14 bases, with 18 bases between. This CDR3 spans 12 amino acids. DNA for the CDR3: TGTGCCAGCAGTCCAGACAGGACTCGACTATTCTTT. This codes for CASSPDRTRLFF.

This clonotype showed up many times. This chain connects TRBV27 to TRBJ1-1, with 8 positions matching TRBD1. The V segment lost 5 bases and the J segment 11 bases; nucleotides outside the gene matches: 16. The CDR3 covers 15 residues. CDR1 MNHEY and CDR2 SMNVEV come from the germline V gene (reference sequence). CDR3 DNA: TGTGCCAGCAGTCCCGTCCCGGGACAGGTTAGGAAGGCTTTCTTT. Translated, it gives CASSPVPGQVRKAFF.

This clonotype was observed at least ten times. The chain links TRBV12-3 or TRBV12-4 to TRBJ2-3, with 8 bases aligning to TRBD1. The CDR3 contains 13 residues. Trimming took 6 bases from V and 5 from J; bases not matched to a gene: 4. CDR3 nucleotides: TGTGCCAGCAGGATACAGGGGGGAGATACGCAGTATTTT. This translates into CASRIQGGDTQYF.

This chain uses TRBV7-3 with TRBJ2-1; perhaps TRBD2 as D (5 bases). Per germline, CDR1 SGHTA and CDR2 FQGTGA. The CDR3 is 13 residues long. Trimming cost V 3 bases and J 15 bases, with 18 bases left between them. The DNA of the CDR3 is TGTGCCAGCAGCTTTAGTCCCGGAGGAGTTCCGTTCTTC. Protein: CASSFSPGGVPFF. The whole variable domain, filled in from reference TRBV7-3 and TRBJ2-1, reads GAGVSQTPSNKVTEKGKYVELRCDPISGHTALYWYRQSLGQGPEFLIYFQGTGAADDSGLPNDRFFAVRPEGSVSTLKIQRTERGDSAVYLCASSFSPGGVPFFGPGTRLTVL.

This clonotype has a count of ten or more. V and J are TRBV29-1 and TRBJ2-3; 9 bases are shared with TRBD2. The germline V gene has CDR1 SQVTM and CDR2 ANQGSEA. This CDR3 contains 16 residues. With 3 bases clipped from V and 0 bases from J, the junction kept 7 bases outside the gene matches. In DNA, the CDR3 is TGCAGCGTTGACGGAACTAGCGGGCAGAGCACAGATACGCAGTATTTT. Residues: CSVDGTSGQSTDTQYF.

The table lists this clonotype with many counts. The chain uses TRBV5-1 and TRBJ2-1; TRBD1 aligns across 7 bases. The J segment lost 6 bases and the V segment lost 4 bases, leaving 7 bases of the junction unmatched. Germline V gene data show CDR1 as SGHRS and CDR2 as YFSETQ. This CDR3 is 14 amino acids long. The CDR3 DNA follows: TGCGCCAGCAGCCCCCGACAGGGACCCAATGAGCAGTTCTTC. The encoded protein is CASSPRQGPNEQFF.

This clonotype was recorded a few times. This chain connects TRBV6-5 to TRBJ1-2, with 9 bases identical to TRBD1. The germline CDR1 and CDR2 sequences are MNHEY and SVGAGI. J was trimmed by 1 base and V by 4 bases; bases with no gene match: 10. The CDR3 runs 17 residues. The CDR3 here is CASSSTGTGPLNYGYTF. CDR3 nucleotides: TGTGCCAGCAGTTCCACCGGGACAGGGCCTCTTAACTATGGCTACACCTTC.